A single sample is the source of the 6 T cell receptor beta chains below, sequenced in a study of shared clonotypes between healthy human individuals. The data were produced by immunoSEQ multiplex PCR, yet TCRdb's version contains in-frame clones alone and is incomplete. This sample yields 780,000 or so clones, of which around 77% are seen a single time; about 1.7% belongs to the top ten. The specimen was memory CD4+ T cells sorted from blood. Subset of the sample: CD45RA-negative fraction. These receptors all come from a woman aged 25 to 45 in good health.

This clone was found a few times. At the DNA level, this CDR3 is encoded by other sequences in the same sample as well. CDR3 sequence (DNA): TGTGCCAGCAGCTCTAGCGGGAGGGCCGATACGCAGTATTTT. Its translation: CASSSSGRADTQYF. V usage is TRBV7-3 and J usage is TRBJ2-3; 12 bases align to TRBD2. Germline CDR1 is SGHTA and CDR2 is FQGTGA. V was pared by 4 bases and J by 6 bases, with 2 bases of the junction left unmatched. The CDR3 has 14 residues.

The V and J genes are TRBV11-3 and TRBJ1-5; D possibly corresponds to TRBD1 (5 bases). Germline V lookup: CDR1 SGHNT, CDR2 YENEEA. Deletions cut 1 base from V and 1 base from J, with 8 bases between. The CDR3 is 15 residues long. The CDR3 DNA sequence: TGTGCCAGCAGCTTAGTGCAGGGAAGCAATCAGCCCCAGCATTTT. Translated: CASSLVQGSNQPQHF.

J is TRBJ1-5 and V is TRBV5-1; no reliable D call. The V end was cut by 2 bases, the J end by 0 bases, with 9 bases between. The CDR3 covers 15 residues. Per the germline V gene, CDR1 is SGHRS and CDR2 is YFSETQ. The CDR3 nucleotides are TGCGCCAGCAGCTTATCAGGAAATAGCAATCAGCCCCAGCATTTT. Protein sequence: CASSLSGNSNQPQHF.

The V and J genes are TRBV30 and TRBJ1-2; D possibly corresponds to TRBD1 (5 bases). V was clipped by 2 bases and J by 5 bases, with 9 bases between them. The CDR3 sequence is 12 residues long. Germline V gene lookup returns CDR1 GTSNPN and CDR2 SVGIG (reference sequence). The CDR3 is CAWSPRGYGYTF. As DNA, the CDR3 is TGTGCCTGGAGTCCCCGGGGGTATGGCTACACCTTC. The whole variable domain, remainder taken from reference TRBV30 and TRBJ1-2, is SQTIHQWPATLVQPVGSPLSLECTVEGTSNPNLYWYRQAAGRGLQLLFYSVGIGQISSEVPQNLSASRPQDRQFILSSKKLLLSDSGFYLCAWSPRGYGYTFGSGTRLTVV.

This rearrangement joins TRBV6-5 to TRBJ1-1, with D unclear. Trimming shortened V by 7 bases and J by 4 bases, and 16 bases separated the two germline ends. The CDR3 runs to 14 residues. Germline assignment: CDR1 MNHEY and CDR2 SVGAGI. CDR3 bases: TGTGCCAGCACCTCCCGGACCCCACTCACTGAAGCTTTCTTT. Translation gives CASTSRTPLTEAFF.

The chain is built from TRBV6-6 and TRBJ1-5, with 7 nucleotides matching TRBD1. This CDR3 comprises 14 residues. V lost 6 bases and J lost 7; bases outside the gene matches: 9. Germline V gene sequence: CDR1 MNHNY, CDR2 SVGAGI (reference sequence). The chain's CDR3 is CASSYGTVGQPQHF. The DNA of the CDR3 is TGTGCCAGCAGCTACGGGACAGTTGGGCAGCCCCAGCATTTT.